What follows are 21 T cell receptor beta chains derived from one specimen sequenced in a study of vaccination and CD4 T cells after COVID-19. Oncomine TCR Beta short-read sequencing was applied to DNA from cultured CD4+ T cells. TCRdb re-called the PCR reads with MiXCR, one entry per CDR3 protein. This sample has about 20,000 distinct CDR3 sequences, with about 52% found just once. What these receptors recognize is not known. Regarding treatment: roughly ten-day PBMC culture with coronavirus spike peptide pools or control peptides (ViraFEST assay). Source material: CD4+ T cells from blood, cultured in vitro. The source is a human donor who had recovered from COVID-19.

The chain carries TRBV11-2 and TRBJ2-7; 8 bases map to TRBD2. Germline CDR1 reads SGHAT; CDR2 reads FQNNGV. V lost 5 bases, J lost 4 bases, and 7 bases stayed unmatched. The CDR3 spans 14 residues. The CDR3 DNA sequence: TGTGCCAGCAGCGGTAGCGGGATGGGTTACGAGCAGTACTTC. Its protein product is CASSGSGMGYEQYF.

This clonotype has only one observation. The CDR3 sequence: CASSPMVAADTQYF. DNA of the CDR3: TGTGCCAGCAGCCCAATGGTAGCGGCAGATACGCAGTATTTT. This rearrangement joins TRBV12-3 or TRBV12-4 to TRBJ2-3; a weak D match, TRBD2 (6 bases). The CDR3 has 14 amino acids. The germline V and J ends were trimmed by 6 bases and 4 bases, with 14 bases remaining between them.

The chain has TRBV10-3 and TRBJ2-1; a possible D gene is TRBD2 (7 bases). This CDR3 has 13 residues. Trimming shortened V by 6 bases and J by 8 bases, and 14 bases separated the two germline ends. The V gene's germline CDR1 is ENHRY and CDR2 SYGVKD. Written as DNA, the CDR3 is TGTGCCATCAGCGGGGGGCCTAACGATGAGCAGTTCTTC. Protein sequence: CAISGGPNDEQFF.

This clonotype turned up a few times. The chain joins TRBV27 to TRBJ1-2; maybe TRBD1 (6 bases). This CDR3 region has 14 residues. Germline loops: CDR1 MNHEY, CDR2 SMNVEV (reference sequence). V shed 6 bases and J shed 7 bases, with 18 bases lying between them. In nucleotides, the CDR3 is TGTGCCAGCAGCCCCGGACAGTTTCGGGTTGGCTACACCTTC. Amino acids: CASSPGQFRVGYTF.

V usage is TRBV4-2 and J usage is TRBJ2-7; D is unclear. The CDR3 runs to 15 residues. V was clipped by 5 bases and J by 7 bases, with 21 bases between them. Germline CDR1 and CDR2: LGHNA and YNFKEQ. CDR3 coding DNA: TGTGCCAGCAGCGCGTATACCCCAGGCCTGGGTGAGCAGTACTTC. Its protein is CASSAYTPGLGEQYF.

The chain combines TRBV28 with TRBJ2-7; TRBD1 matches 8 bases. The germline V gene encodes CDR1 MDHEN and CDR2 SYDVKM. V dropped 4 bases and J dropped 11; count of bases not matched to a gene: 7. The length of the CDR3 is 12 residues. In DNA form, the CDR3 reads TGTGCCAGCAGTTGGACAGGGACCTCGGAGTACTTC. Translating gives CASSWTGTSEYF.

The chain employs TRBV6-2 or TRBV6-3 and TRBJ2-3; tentatively, D is TRBD1 or TRBD2 (5 bases each). Germline values: CDR1 MNHEY, CDR2 SVGEGT. The germline V and J ends were trimmed by 6 bases and 2 bases, with 12 bases remaining between them. The length of the CDR3 is 14 residues. The CDR3 sequence: CASSSGTNTDTQYF. CDR3 sequence (DNA): TGTGCCAGCAGCTCCGGGACCAACACAGATACGCAGTATTTT.

The chain joins TRBV7-2 to TRBJ2-2, with D possibly being TRBD1 (7 bases). Germline CDR1 SGHTA, CDR2 FQGNSA. The V gene lost 2 bases and the J gene lost 7 bases, with 17 bases spanning the gap. This CDR3 region has 16 residues. CDR3 sequence reads: CASSLTGRGAGGELFF. The DNA for the CDR3 is TGTGCCAGCAGCTTAACTGGCAGGGGGGCGGGCGGGGAGCTGTTTTTT.

The DNA for the CDR3 is TGCAGTGCTCAAGGGGGCTCCTATAATTCACCCCTCCACTTT. Residues: CSAQGGSYNSPLHF. The genes are TRBV20-1 and TRBJ1-6, with a possible D match to TRBD1 (6 bases). The CDR3 loop spans 14 amino acids. V dropped 5 bases and J dropped 0 bases, with 8 bases sitting between them. In germline, CDR1 is DFQATT, CDR2 SNEGSKA (reference sequence).

The chain has TRBV10-3 and TRBJ1-6; D perhaps matches TRBD1 (5 bases). Trimming stripped 4 bases from V and 0 bases from J, with 10 bases between. Germline-derived CDR1 and CDR2 are ENHRY and SYGVKD. The CDR3 runs to 16 residues. DNA of the CDR3: TGTGCCATCAGTGGGGGGGGGAGCTCCTATAATTCACCCCTCCACTTT. It specifies CAISGGGSSYNSPLHF.

This clonotype was recorded a few times. The CDR3 nucleotides read TGTGCCAGCAGAAGACCCGACAGGACCCCGTACCAAGAGACCCAGTACTTC. It translates to CASRRPDRTPYQETQYF. The chain is built from TRBV6-1 and TRBJ2-5, with a tentative D call TRBD1 (6 bases). CDR3 length: 17 residues. Trimming stripped 6 bases from V and 0 bases from J, with 20 bases between. Germline V gene lookup returns CDR1 MNHNS and CDR2 SASEGT.

The chain employs TRBV20-1 and TRBJ2-3, with 14 bases aligning to TRBD2. Germline CDR1 DFQATT, CDR2 SNEGSKA (reference sequence). After removal of 3 bases from V and 5 bases from J, the junction contained 7 bases not matched to a gene. This CDR3 contains 16 residues. DNA for the CDR3: TGCAGTGCTAGGGGGACTAGCGGGAGTTTGGTAGATACGCAGTATTTT. Protein: CSARGTSGSLVDTQYF.

This chain uses TRBV6-1 with TRBJ1-2, with unresolved D. This CDR3 spans 13 amino acids. Germline V gene sequence: CDR1 MNHNS, CDR2 SASEGT. The V end lost 2 bases, the J end lost 1 base, and 5 bases lay between the germline ends. The CDR3: CASSERRNYGYTF. The DNA of the CDR3 is TGTGCCAGCAGTGAACGACGTAACTATGGCTACACCTTC.

The chain uses TRBV5-4 and TRBJ1-2, with D uncertain. Trimming stripped 0 bases from V and 4 bases from J, with 13 bases between. In germline, CDR1 is SGHNT, CDR2 YYREEE (reference sequence). CDR3 length: 15 amino acids. The DNA of the CDR3 is TGTGCCAGCAGCTTGGATGGCCGTTCTGGCTATGGCTACACCTTC. Translating it yields CASSLDGRSGYGYTF.

The J gene is TRBJ1-5, the V gene TRBV19, with 9 bases matching TRBD1. Per the germline V gene, CDR1 is LNHDA and CDR2 is SQIVND (reference sequence). The CDR3 length is 13 residues. V was pared by 6 bases and J by 7 bases, with 4 bases of the junction left unmatched. In nucleotides, the CDR3 is TGTGCCAGTAGCGGGACAGGGCACCAGCCCCAGCATTTT. This codes for CASSGTGHQPQHF.

The chain recombines TRBV30 with TRBJ1-6; D is ambiguous. Germline lookup yields CDR1 GTSNPN and CDR2 SVGIG (reference sequence). CDR3 length: 14 amino acids. The V gene lost 5 bases and the J gene lost 7 bases, with 15 bases spanning the gap. CDR3 in amino acids: CAWVGRVGNSPLHF. The CDR3 DNA is TGTGCCTGGGTCGGTAGGGTCGGCAATTCACCCCTCCACTTT.

A single count supports this clonotype. DNA of the CDR3: TGTGCCACTTCACGCGGGGGGGCAACAGGGGAGCAGTTCTTC. Translating it yields CATSRGGATGEQFF. The chain links TRBV6-2 or TRBV6-3 to TRBJ2-1; TRBD2 matches 9 bases. The CDR3 totals 14 residues. Germline loops: CDR1 MNHEY, CDR2 SVGEGT. V shed 10 bases, J shed 10 bases, and the junction held 14 bases outside the gene matches.

A few counts support this clonotype. The J gene is TRBJ2-2, the V gene TRBV7-8, with 7 bases that match TRBD1. Trimming at V came to 2 bases and at J to 2 bases, leaving 2 bases not matched to a gene. CDR1 and CDR2 (germline): SGHVS, FQNEAQ. CDR3 length: 15 residues. The CDR3 DNA reads as TGTGCCAGCAGCTTACAAGGGGGCAACACCGGGGAGCTGTTTTTT. Residues: CASSLQGGNTGELFF. Combining the CDR3 with reference TRBV7-8 and TRBJ2-2 gives the whole variable domain GAGVSQSPRYKVAKRGQDVALRCDPISGHVSLFWYQQALGQGPEFLTYFQNEAQLDKSGLPSDRFFAERPEGSVSTLKIQRTQQEDSAVYLCASSLQGGNTGELFFGEGSRLTVL.

There are a few counts of this clonotype. This chain connects TRBV7-9 to TRBJ2-2; maybe TRBD1 (5 bases). The ends were cut back, 2 bases at V and 1 base at J, with 8 bases in the middle. In germline, CDR1 is SEHNR, CDR2 FQNEAQ (reference sequence). The CDR3 extends over 15 amino acids. CDR3 coding DNA: TGTGCCAGCAGCTTATGGGGCAGGAACACCGGGGAGCTGTTTTTT. Its protein is CASSLWGRNTGELFF.

The chain couples TRBV15 to TRBJ2-5; the match to TRBD2 covers 12 bases. Germline CDR1 reads LNHNV; CDR2 reads YYDKDF (reference sequence). The CDR3 has 15 residues. J was trimmed by 4 bases and V by 4 bases; bases with no gene match: 4. For the CDR3, the DNA is TGTGCCACCAGCACTAGCGGGAGGGCGGGAGAGACCCAGTACTTC. It specifies CATSTSGRAGETQYF. Based on the CDR3 plus reference TRBV15 and TRBJ2-5, the full variable domain is DAMVIQNPRYQVTQFGKPVTLSCSQTLNHNVMYWYQQKSSQAPKLLFHYYDKDFNNEADTPDNFQSRRPNTSFCFLDIRSPGLGDTAMYLCATSTSGRAGETQYFGPGTRLLVL.

This sequence joins TRBV20-1 and TRBJ2-5; 12 bases agree with TRBD2. This CDR3 has 16 amino acids. V dropped 2 bases and J dropped 5; count of bases not matched to a gene: 9. Germline V CDR1 and CDR2: DFQATT, SNEGSKA (reference sequence). CDR3 region: CSARQTSGGSSETQYF. The CDR3 DNA reads as TGCAGTGCTAGACAGACTAGCGGGGGATCTTCGGAGACCCAGTACTTC.